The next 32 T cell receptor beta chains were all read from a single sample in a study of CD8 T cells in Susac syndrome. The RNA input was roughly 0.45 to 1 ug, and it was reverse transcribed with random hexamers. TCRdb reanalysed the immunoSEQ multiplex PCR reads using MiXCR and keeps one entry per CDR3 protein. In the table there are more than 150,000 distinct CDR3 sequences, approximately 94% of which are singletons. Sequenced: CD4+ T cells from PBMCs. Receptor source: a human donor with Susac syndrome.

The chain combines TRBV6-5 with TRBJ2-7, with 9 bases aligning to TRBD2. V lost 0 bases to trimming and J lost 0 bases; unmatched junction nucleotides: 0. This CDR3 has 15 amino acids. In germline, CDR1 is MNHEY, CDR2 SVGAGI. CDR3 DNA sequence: TGTGCCAGCAGTTACTCGGGACTAGCCTCCTACGAGCAGTACTTC. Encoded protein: CASSYSGLASYEQYF.

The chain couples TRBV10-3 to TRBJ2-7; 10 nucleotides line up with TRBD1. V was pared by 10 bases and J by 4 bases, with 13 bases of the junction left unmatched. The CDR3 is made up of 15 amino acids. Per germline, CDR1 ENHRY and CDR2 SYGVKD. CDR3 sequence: CATSTGPGQGYEQYF. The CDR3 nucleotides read TGTGCCACCAGCACGGGCCCGGGACAGGGGTACGAGCAGTACTTC.

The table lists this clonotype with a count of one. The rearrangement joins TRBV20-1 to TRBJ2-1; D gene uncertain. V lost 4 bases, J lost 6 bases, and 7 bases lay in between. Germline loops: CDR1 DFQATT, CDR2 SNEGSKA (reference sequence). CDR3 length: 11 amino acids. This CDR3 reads CSATLGNEQFF. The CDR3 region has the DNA TGCAGTGCTACTCTCGGCAATGAGCAGTTCTTC.

DNA of the CDR3: TGTGCCAGCAGCCAGGTGGCGGGGGGGCTCTACGAGCAGTACTTC. Its translation is CASSQVAGGLYEQYF. This rearrangement joins TRBV3-1 to TRBJ2-7; 9 nucleotides agree with TRBD2. This CDR3 is 15 amino acids long. Trimming at V came to 3 bases and at J to 3 bases, leaving 6 bases not matched to a gene. In germline, CDR1 is LGHDT, CDR2 YNNKEL (reference sequence).

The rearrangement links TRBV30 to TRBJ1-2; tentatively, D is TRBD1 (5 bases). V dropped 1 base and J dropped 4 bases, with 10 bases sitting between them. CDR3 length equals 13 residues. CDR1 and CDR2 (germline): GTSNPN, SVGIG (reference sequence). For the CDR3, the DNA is TGTGCCTGGAGTGGGGGGTTTCCCTATGGCTACACCTTC. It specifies CAWSGGFPYGYTF.

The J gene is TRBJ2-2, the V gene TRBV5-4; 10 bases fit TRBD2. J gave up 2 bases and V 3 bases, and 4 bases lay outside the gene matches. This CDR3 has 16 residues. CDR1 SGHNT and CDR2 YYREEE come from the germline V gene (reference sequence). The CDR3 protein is CASSSSGGENTGELFF. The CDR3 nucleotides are TGTGCCAGCAGCTCCAGCGGGGGGGAAAACACCGGGGAGCTGTTTTTT.

DNA of the CDR3: TGTGCCAGCAGCGTAGTCGGACAGGGGGCAACCCAGTACTTC. Its protein product is CASSVVGQGATQYF. The chain employs TRBV9 and TRBJ2-5; 11 positions match TRBD1. This CDR3 comprises 14 residues. CDR1 is SGDLS, CDR2 YYNGEE, per germline. V dropped 0 bases and J dropped 8; count of bases not matched to a gene: 3.

The CDR3 sequence is CARSPGESSYEQYF. CDR3 DNA sequence: TGTGCCCGAAGCCCCGGGGAGAGCTCCTACGAGCAGTACTTC. The V and J genes are TRBV30 and TRBJ2-7; D may be TRBD2 (5 bases). The CDR3 has 14 amino acids. Germline V gives CDR1 GTSNPN, CDR2 SVGIG (reference sequence). Trimming removed 8 bases at V and 0 bases at J, with 17 bases between.

The CDR3 DNA follows: TGTGCCAGCATGAGGAATAGGAATTCACCCCTCCACTTT. This gives the protein CASMRNRNSPLHF. The rearrangement uses TRBV6-5 and TRBJ1-6, with unresolved D. The V gene's germline CDR1 is MNHEY and CDR2 SVGAGI. The CDR3 contains 13 residues. V lost 7 bases and J 7 bases, leaving 11 bases between the germline ends.

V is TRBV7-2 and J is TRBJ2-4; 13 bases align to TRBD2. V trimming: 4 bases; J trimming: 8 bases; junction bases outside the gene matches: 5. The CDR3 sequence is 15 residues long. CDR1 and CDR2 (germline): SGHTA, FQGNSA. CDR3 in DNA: TGTGCCAGCAGCTCCACTAGCGGGGGGGCGGACATTCAGTACTTC. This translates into CASSSTSGGADIQYF.

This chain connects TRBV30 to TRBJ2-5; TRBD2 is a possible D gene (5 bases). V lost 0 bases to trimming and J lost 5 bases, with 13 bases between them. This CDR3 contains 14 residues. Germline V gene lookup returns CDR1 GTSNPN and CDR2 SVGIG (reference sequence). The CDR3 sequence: CAWSVPGMVETQYF. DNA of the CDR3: TGTGCCTGGAGTGTACCGGGGATGGTCGAGACCCAGTACTTC.

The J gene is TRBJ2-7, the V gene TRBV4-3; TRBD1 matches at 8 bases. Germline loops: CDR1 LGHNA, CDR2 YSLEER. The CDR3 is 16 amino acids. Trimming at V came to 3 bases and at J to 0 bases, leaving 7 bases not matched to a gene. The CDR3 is CASSHRTGTHSYEQYF. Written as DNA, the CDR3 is TGCGCCAGCAGCCACCGGACAGGGACCCACTCCTACGAGCAGTACTTC.

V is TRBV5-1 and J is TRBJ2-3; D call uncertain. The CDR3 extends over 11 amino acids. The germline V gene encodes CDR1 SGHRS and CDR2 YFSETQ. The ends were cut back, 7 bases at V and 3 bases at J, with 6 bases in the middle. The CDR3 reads CASGETDTQYF. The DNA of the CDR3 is TGCGCCAGCGGGGAAACAGATACGCAGTATTTT.

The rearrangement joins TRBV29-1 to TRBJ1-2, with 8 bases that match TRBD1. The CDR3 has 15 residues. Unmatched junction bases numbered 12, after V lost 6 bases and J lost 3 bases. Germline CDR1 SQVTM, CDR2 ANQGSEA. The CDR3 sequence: CSVGGRTGSDYGYTF. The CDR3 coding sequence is TGCAGCGTGGGGGGCCGGACAGGGAGCGACTATGGCTACACCTTC.

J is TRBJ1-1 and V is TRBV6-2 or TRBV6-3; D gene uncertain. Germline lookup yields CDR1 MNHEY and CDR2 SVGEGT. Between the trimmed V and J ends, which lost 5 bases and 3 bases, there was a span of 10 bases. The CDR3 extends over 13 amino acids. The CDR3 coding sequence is TGTGCCAGCAGTCCGGGAGTACACACTGAAGCTTTCTTT. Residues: CASSPGVHTEAFF.

The CDR3 sequence: CAWSARERSGNEQFF. The CDR3 DNA reads TGTGCCTGGAGTGCAAGGGAGAGGTCTGGGAATGAGCAGTTCTTC. J is TRBJ2-1 and V is TRBV30, with D perhaps matching TRBD2 (5 bases). The germline V gene has CDR1 GTSNPN and CDR2 SVGIG (reference sequence). The CDR3 is 15 residues long. With 1 base removed from V and 7 bases from J, the gap between germline ends came to 17 bases. The entire variable domain, with the rest obtained from reference TRBV30 and TRBJ2-1, is as follows: SQTIHQWPATLVQPVGSPLSLECTVEGTSNPNLYWYRQAAGRGLQLLFYSVGIGQISSEVPQNLSASRPQDRQFILSSKKLLLSDSGFYLCAWSARERSGNEQFFGPGTRLTVL.

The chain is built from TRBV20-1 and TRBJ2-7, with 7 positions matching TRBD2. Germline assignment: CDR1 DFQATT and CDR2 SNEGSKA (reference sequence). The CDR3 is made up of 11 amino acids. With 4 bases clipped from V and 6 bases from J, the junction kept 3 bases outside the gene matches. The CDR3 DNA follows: TGCAGTGCTATACTAGCGCGCGAGCAGTACTTC. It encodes CSAILAREQYF.

CDR3 sequence reads: CAWRRGGNPQETQYF. CDR3 in DNA: TGTGCCTGGAGAAGGGGGGGAAACCCCCAAGAGACCCAGTACTTC. The chain employs TRBV30 and TRBJ2-5; weak D call: TRBD2 (7 bases). The ends were cut back, 3 bases at V and 1 base at J, with 15 bases in the middle. The CDR3 is 15 amino acids. From germline, CDR1 is GTSNPN and CDR2 SVGIG (reference sequence).

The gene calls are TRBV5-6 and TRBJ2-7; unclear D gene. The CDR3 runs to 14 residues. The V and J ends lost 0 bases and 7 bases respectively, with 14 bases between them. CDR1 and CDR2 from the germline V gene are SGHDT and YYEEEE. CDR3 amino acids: CASSLGQVMGEQYF. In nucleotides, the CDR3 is TGTGCCAGCAGCTTGGGCCAGGTCATGGGGGAGCAGTACTTC.

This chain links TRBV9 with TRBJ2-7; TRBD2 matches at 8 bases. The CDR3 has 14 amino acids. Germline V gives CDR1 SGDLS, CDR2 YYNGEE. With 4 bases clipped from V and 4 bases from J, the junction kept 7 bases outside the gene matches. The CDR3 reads CASSPGTRRYEQYF. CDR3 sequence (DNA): TGTGCCAGCAGCCCTGGGACTAGACGGTACGAGCAGTACTTC.

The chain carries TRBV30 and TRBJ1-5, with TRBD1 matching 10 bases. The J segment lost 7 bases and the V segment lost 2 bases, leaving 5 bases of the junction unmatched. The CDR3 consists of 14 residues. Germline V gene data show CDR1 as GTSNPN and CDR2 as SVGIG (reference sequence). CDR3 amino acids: CAWSRQGAGQPQHF. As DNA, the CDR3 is TGTGCCTGGAGTCGACAGGGGGCAGGACAGCCCCAGCATTTT.

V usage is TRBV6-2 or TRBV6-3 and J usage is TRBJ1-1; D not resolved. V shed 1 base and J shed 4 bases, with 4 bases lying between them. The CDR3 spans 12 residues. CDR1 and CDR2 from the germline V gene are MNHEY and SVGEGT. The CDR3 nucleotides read TGTGCCAGCAGTTACTGGGGCACTGAAGCTTTCTTT. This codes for CASSYWGTEAFF.

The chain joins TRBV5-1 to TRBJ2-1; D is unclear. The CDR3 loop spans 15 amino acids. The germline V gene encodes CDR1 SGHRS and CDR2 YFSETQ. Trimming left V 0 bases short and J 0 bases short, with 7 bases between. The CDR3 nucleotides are TGCGCCAGCAGCTTGGCGAGAAGCTCCTACAATGAGCAGTTCTTC. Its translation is CASSLARSSYNEQFF.

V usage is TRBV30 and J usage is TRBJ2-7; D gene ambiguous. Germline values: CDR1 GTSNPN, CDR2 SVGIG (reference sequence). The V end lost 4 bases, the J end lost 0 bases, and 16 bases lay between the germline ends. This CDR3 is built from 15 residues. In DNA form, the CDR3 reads TGTGCCTGGATAGGGCAAAGGTCCGGCTCCTACGAGCAGTACTTC. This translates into CAWIGQRSGSYEQYF.

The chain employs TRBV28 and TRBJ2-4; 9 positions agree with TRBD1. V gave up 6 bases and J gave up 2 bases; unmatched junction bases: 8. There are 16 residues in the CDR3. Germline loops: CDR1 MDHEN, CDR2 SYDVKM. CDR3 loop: CASSPGTGRTKNIQYF. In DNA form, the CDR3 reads TGTGCCAGCAGCCCGGGGACAGGGAGGACCAAAAACATTCAGTACTTC.

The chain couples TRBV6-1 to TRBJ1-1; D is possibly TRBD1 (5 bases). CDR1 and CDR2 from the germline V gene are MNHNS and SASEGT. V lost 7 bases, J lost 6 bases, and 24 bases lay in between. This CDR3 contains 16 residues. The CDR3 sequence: CASIRERGPGNAEAFF. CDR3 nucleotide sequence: TGTGCCAGCATTCGGGAGAGGGGACCGGGGAATGCTGAAGCTTTCTTT.

CDR3 nucleotide sequence: TGCAGCGTTGAGGGCGCGGGGGGGCCGGGAGATACGCAGTATTTT. Amino acid sequence: CSVEGAGGPGDTQYF. The chain recombines TRBV29-1 with TRBJ2-3; 9 bases line up with TRBD2. CDR1 is SQVTM and CDR2 is ANQGSEA in the germline V gene. V was clipped by 3 bases and J by 5 bases; unmatched bases: 9. This CDR3 comprises 15 residues.

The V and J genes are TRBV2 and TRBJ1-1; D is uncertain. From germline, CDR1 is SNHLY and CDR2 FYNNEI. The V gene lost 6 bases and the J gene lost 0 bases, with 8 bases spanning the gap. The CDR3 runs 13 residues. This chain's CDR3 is CASRLGMNTEAFF. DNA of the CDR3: TGTGCCAGCAGGCTAGGTATGAACACTGAAGCTTTCTTT.

Here the CDR3 reads CASSTGGNTEAFF. The CDR3 DNA reads as TGTGCCAGCAGCACGGGGGGGAACACTGAAGCTTTCTTT. V is TRBV7-2 and J is TRBJ1-1; tentatively, D is TRBD1 (5 bases). CDR3 size: 13 residues. Germline V CDR1 and CDR2: SGHTA, FQGNSA. Trimming removed 5 bases from V and 1 base from J, with 8 bases in between.

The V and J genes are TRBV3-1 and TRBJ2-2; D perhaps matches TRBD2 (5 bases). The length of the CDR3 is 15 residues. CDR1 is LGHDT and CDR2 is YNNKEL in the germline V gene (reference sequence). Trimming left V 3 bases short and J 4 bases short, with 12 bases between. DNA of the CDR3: TGTGCCAGCAGCCAGGTTACTAGGAGCACCGGGGAGCTGTTTTTT. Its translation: CASSQVTRSTGELFF.

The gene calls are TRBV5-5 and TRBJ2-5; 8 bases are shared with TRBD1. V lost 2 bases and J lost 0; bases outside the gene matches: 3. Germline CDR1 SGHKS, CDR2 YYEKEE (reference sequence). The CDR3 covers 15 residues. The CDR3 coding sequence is TGTGCCAGCAGCTTAGGACAGGGAAACCAAGAGACCCAGTACTTC. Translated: CASSLGQGNQETQYF.

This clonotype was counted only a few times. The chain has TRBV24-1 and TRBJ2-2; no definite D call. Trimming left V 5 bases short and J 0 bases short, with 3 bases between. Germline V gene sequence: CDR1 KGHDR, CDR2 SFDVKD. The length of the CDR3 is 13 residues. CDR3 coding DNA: TGTGCCACCAGTGGCCCGAACACCGGGGAGCTGTTTTTT. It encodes CATSGPNTGELFF.